Given below is one T cell receptor (beta chain) in context. The target antigen is unknown. The junction does not match germline at one end; this may be a read error. Starting from 500 ng of total RNA, TCR beta cDNA was produced with a primer in the constant region. Library construction for TCR beta comprised three nested multiplex PCR rounds performed with slightly modified ARM-PCR. TRBV1-TRBV30 forward primers paired with a C-beta reverse primer drove the first two PCR rounds, ten to eleven cycles each. MiXCR, run by TCRdb on the multiplex PCR reads, gives a single entry per CDR3 protein. The sample carries under 130,000 distinct CDR3 sequences, 82% recorded once. This sample stems from a study of tumor-infiltrating lymphocytes in primary liver carcinoma. Findings and limits, study-wide: Tumor-adjacent and tumor-blood pairs displayed less overlap than did pairs of tumor regions.

CDR1 and CDR2 from the germline V gene are SGHDT and YYEEEE. This CDR3 region has 12 residues. Total RNA and DNA came together from around 20-30 mg of bulk tissue without cell sorting. Cases comprised patients with primary liver carcinoma who received surgical resection. The source material was liver tumor tissue from sampling region 3. Regarding subset: tumor region T3, left-lateral pole. The V gene is TRBV5-6, the J gene TRBJ2-5, with D perhaps TRBD1 or TRBD2 (6 bases each). The receptor was derived from a man aged 35 to 55 with primary liver carcinoma and hepatitis B virus infection. The CDR3: CASSWGRGTQYF. The DNA for the CDR3 is TGTGCCAGTAGCTGGGGGCGGGGGACCCAGTACTTC.